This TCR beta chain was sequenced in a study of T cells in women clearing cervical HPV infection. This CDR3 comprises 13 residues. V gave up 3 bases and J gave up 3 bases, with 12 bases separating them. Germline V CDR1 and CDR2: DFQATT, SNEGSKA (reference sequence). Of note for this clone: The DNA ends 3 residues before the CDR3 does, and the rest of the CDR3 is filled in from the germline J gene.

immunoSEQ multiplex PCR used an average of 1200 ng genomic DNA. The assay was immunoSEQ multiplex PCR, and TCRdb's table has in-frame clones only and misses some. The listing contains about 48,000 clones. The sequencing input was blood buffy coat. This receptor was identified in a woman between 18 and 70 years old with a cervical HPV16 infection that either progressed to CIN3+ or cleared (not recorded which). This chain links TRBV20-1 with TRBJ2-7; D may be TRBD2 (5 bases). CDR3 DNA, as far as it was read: TGCAGTGCTAGTCAGGATGGAGGCTACGAG. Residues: CSASQDGGYE. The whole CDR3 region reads CSASQDGGYEQYF.